This section outlines one TCR beta chain sequence together with its context. The sample originates from a study of OX40 agonist ivuxolimab in advanced cancers. V was clipped by 2 bases and J by 1 base, with 5 bases between them. CDR3 length: 14 amino acids. Germline CDR1 reads MDHEN; CDR2 reads SYDVKM. Sequencing used immunoSEQ multiplex PCR; TCRdb keeps in-frame clones, though not all of them. The repertoire holds around 10,000 clones, with 79% as singletons. The clonotype was recovered from an adult with an advanced solid tumor such as melanoma, head and neck, liver or kidney cancer. The sequencing here drew on CD4+ or CD8+ T cells sorted from blood, taken in a trial of the OX40 agonist ivuxolimab. The rearrangement uses TRBV28 and TRBJ2-2, with no clear D. CDR3 residues: CASSLTGNTGELFF. CDR3 nucleotides: TGTGCCAGCAGTTTAACGGGGAACACCGGGGAGCTGTTTTTT.